These T cell receptor beta chains were read from a single sample in a study of CD8 T cells in ankylosing spondylitis. TCRdb re-analysed the 5' RACE reads in MiXCR, keeping a single row per CDR3 protein. This table has about 210,000 distinct CDR3 sequences, 7.3% appearing once. Sequencing input: blood, either unsorted or a sorted T cell fraction (not recorded which). The receptors originated from a male donor with ankylosing spondylitis. Both conserved end residues are part of each CDR3. Fields, in order: V gene, J gene, clone size, D gene, CDR3 protein. The D gene is left open where the match is weak. A row's size may be missing; if present it is once, few, many or a size class.

v_call: TRBV30
j_call: TRBJ2-3
clone_size: many
d_call: TRBD1
cdr3_aa: CAWSRDRVTDTQYF

v_call: TRBV24-1
j_call: TRBJ1-2
clone_size: many
d_call: NA
cdr3_aa: CATSDLRLNYGYTF

v_call: TRBV10-3
j_call: TRBJ1-1
clone_size: few
d_call: NA
cdr3_aa: CAISESVGMNTEAFF

v_call: TRBV27
j_call: TRBJ1-5
clone_size: many
d_call: NA
cdr3_aa: CASSFGVEQPQHF

v_call: TRBV6-5
j_call: TRBJ2-3
clone_size: many
d_call: NA
cdr3_aa: CASSYGTRPNTDTQYF

v_call: TRBV4-2
j_call: TRBJ1-5
clone_size: many
d_call: NA
cdr3_aa: CASSQFDSNQPQHF

v_call: TRBV7-9
j_call: TRBJ2-1
clone_size: many
d_call: NA
cdr3_aa: CASSHSRKSRQFF

v_call: TRBV14
j_call: TRBJ2-7
clone_size: NA
d_call: NA
cdr3_aa: CASSQGGEGQYF

v_call: TRBV2
j_call: TRBJ2-7
clone_size: NA
d_call: TRBD1
cdr3_aa: CASSEDRGLNEQYF

v_call: TRBV20-1
j_call: TRBJ1-1
clone_size: many
d_call: NA
cdr3_aa: CSAREPGLGNPEAFF

v_call: TRBV24-1
j_call: TRBJ1-2
clone_size: many
d_call: NA
cdr3_aa: CATYSTNYGYTF

v_call: TRBV7-9
j_call: TRBJ2-7
clone_size: few
d_call: TRBD2
cdr3_aa: CASRAGTTYEQYF

v_call: TRBV27
j_call: TRBJ2-5
clone_size: many
d_call: NA
cdr3_aa: CASSLYAGETQYF

v_call: TRBV5-1
j_call: TRBJ2-7
clone_size: many
d_call: TRBD1
cdr3_aa: CASRPHPGQGPYEQYF

v_call: TRBV5-1
j_call: TRBJ2-1
clone_size: many
d_call: NA
cdr3_aa: CASSLGTASSYNEQFF

v_call: TRBV25-1
j_call: TRBJ2-2
clone_size: few
d_call: TRBD2
cdr3_aa: CASSESKGISGAIHPGELFF

v_call: TRBV5-6
j_call: TRBJ2-7
clone_size: many
d_call: NA
cdr3_aa: CASSPVGRGYEQYF

v_call: TRBV7-9
j_call: TRBJ1-1
clone_size: many
d_call: NA
cdr3_aa: CASSLGPSEAFF

v_call: TRBV7-9
j_call: TRBJ2-7
clone_size: few
d_call: TRBD1
cdr3_aa: CASSLGQGVRYEQYF

v_call: TRBV10-3
j_call: TRBJ2-7
clone_size: many
d_call: TRBD1
cdr3_aa: CAISDRGQGYSYEQYF

v_call: TRBV5-1
j_call: TRBJ2-2
clone_size: many
d_call: TRBD1
cdr3_aa: CASSSQTGVTGELFF